A selection of T cell receptor beta chains follows, all from one sample in a study of regulatory T cells in long-lasting Graves disease. Each CDR3 protein is one row after TCRdb ran MiXCR on the multiplex PCR reads. The sample has about 290,000 distinct CDR3 sequences, roughly a fifth seen once; the top ten hold 45% to 70%. Sequenced here: peripheral blood mononuclear cells (PBMCs), sampled when the disease was refractory, from a patient treated with antithyroid drugs. These receptors all come from a female donor with Graves disease. Both conserved end residues are trimmed from each CDR3. The order of the fields is clone size, J gene, V gene, CDR3 protein. Rows may omit the clone size; those that give it use once, few, many or a size class.

clone_size: many; j_call: TRBJ1-2; v_call: TRBV30; cdr3_aa: AWSVGDGYT
clone_size: few; j_call: TRBJ2-1; v_call: TRBV12-3/TRBV12-4; cdr3_aa: ASSPDRDRGHEQF
clone_size: many; j_call: TRBJ1-5; v_call: TRBV7-2; cdr3_aa: ASSLGVRQPQH
clone_size: NA; j_call: TRBJ2-5; v_call: TRBV10-3; cdr3_aa: AISPGEASETQY
clone_size: NA; j_call: TRBJ2-2; v_call: TRBV6-1; cdr3_aa: ASSPGTYNTGELF
clone_size: NA; j_call: TRBJ1-2; v_call: TRBV6-1; cdr3_aa: ASSASGQRIGGYT
clone_size: once; j_call: TRBJ2-7; v_call: TRBV5-1; cdr3_aa: ASSSGTVNEQY
clone_size: few; j_call: TRBJ1-1; v_call: TRBV7-3; cdr3_aa: ASSAQGVRDANTEAF
clone_size: NA; j_call: TRBJ2-2; v_call: TRBV10-3; cdr3_aa: AITPGLAGYGELF
clone_size: NA; j_call: TRBJ2-5; v_call: TRBV27; cdr3_aa: ANSLWPGTQETQY
clone_size: many; j_call: TRBJ2-7; v_call: TRBV7-2; cdr3_aa: ASSLSGGSSYEQY
clone_size: few; j_call: TRBJ2-5; v_call: TRBV29-1; cdr3_aa: SVPGLAGGLALETQY
clone_size: once; j_call: TRBJ2-7; v_call: TRBV4-3; cdr3_aa: ASTPPRGGTPHEQY
clone_size: NA; j_call: TRBJ1-2; v_call: TRBV7-9; cdr3_aa: ASSIDGGLYGYT
clone_size: once; j_call: TRBJ2-5; v_call: TRBV11-2; cdr3_aa: ASSLGGASGTKETQY
clone_size: many; j_call: TRBJ2-5; v_call: TRBV20-1; cdr3_aa: SARLAGVETQY
clone_size: many; j_call: TRBJ1-2; v_call: TRBV28; cdr3_aa: ASSLVQGSSGYT
clone_size: many; j_call: TRBJ2-5; v_call: TRBV7-2; cdr3_aa: ASSSPTPGLETQY
clone_size: NA; j_call: TRBJ2-5; v_call: TRBV19; cdr3_aa: ASSTKQGQQETQY
clone_size: many; j_call: TRBJ1-4; v_call: TRBV2; cdr3_aa: ASSEGTGGEKLF
clone_size: NA; j_call: TRBJ2-1; v_call: TRBV15; cdr3_aa: ATSRPASGREGEQF
clone_size: many; j_call: TRBJ1-1; v_call: TRBV28; cdr3_aa: ASRGPGTEAF
clone_size: few; j_call: TRBJ1-1; v_call: TRBV29-1; cdr3_aa: SVLETEAF
clone_size: many; j_call: TRBJ2-5; v_call: TRBV7-9; cdr3_aa: ASSPGAGLPVRTQY
clone_size: few; j_call: TRBJ1-2; v_call: TRBV4-3; cdr3_aa: ASSQDWEGPNYGYT
clone_size: many; j_call: TRBJ2-7; v_call: TRBV15; cdr3_aa: ATSREGWVVNSYEQY
clone_size: NA; j_call: TRBJ2-3; v_call: TRBV5-5; cdr3_aa: ASSLTGAGGLTDTQY
clone_size: NA; j_call: TRBJ2-3; v_call: TRBV7-2; cdr3_aa: ASSLVGGSLTDTQY
clone_size: many; j_call: TRBJ2-3; v_call: TRBV6-1; cdr3_aa: ASTGLAVTDTQY
clone_size: NA; j_call: TRBJ1-5; v_call: TRBV6-1; cdr3_aa: ASSVTVSNQPQH
clone_size: few; j_call: TRBJ1-2; v_call: TRBV12-3/TRBV12-4; cdr3_aa: VSSLANYYGYT
clone_size: many; j_call: TRBJ2-5; v_call: TRBV10-3; cdr3_aa: AISGTGGEVETQY
clone_size: few; j_call: TRBJ2-4; v_call: TRBV7-9; cdr3_aa: ASSLVSGGPKNIQY
clone_size: many; j_call: TRBJ2-7; v_call: TRBV7-2; cdr3_aa: ASSLVPSGRGEQY
clone_size: once; j_call: TRBJ1-3; v_call: TRBV12-3/TRBV12-4; cdr3_aa: ASRLNRDRSTIY
clone_size: many; j_call: TRBJ1-1; v_call: TRBV11-2; cdr3_aa: ASSSYRAKNTEAF
clone_size: many; j_call: TRBJ1-5; v_call: TRBV28; cdr3_aa: ASSMGRLGEDRNQPQH
clone_size: NA; j_call: TRBJ2-5; v_call: TRBV14; cdr3_aa: ASSQRQTGEIHETQY
clone_size: few; j_call: TRBJ2-5; v_call: TRBV9; cdr3_aa: ASSVGRAGDPQETQY
clone_size: few; j_call: TRBJ1-2; v_call: TRBV27; cdr3_aa: ASSLAGNGYT
clone_size: few; j_call: TRBJ2-1; v_call: TRBV18; cdr3_aa: ASSPPMAGVYNEQF
clone_size: many; j_call: TRBJ1-5; v_call: TRBV6-1; cdr3_aa: ASSGAHEVDQPQH
clone_size: many; j_call: TRBJ1-1; v_call: TRBV5-6; cdr3_aa: ASSLLQTTEAF